This TCR beta chain was found in a study of blood T cell repertoires in COVID-19. Study-wide context: Acute-phase and convalescent COVID-19 samples originated in the United States, Italy and Spain. T cells, B-cell-depleted T cells, or PBMCs supplied cDNA or gDNA.

The germline V gene has CDR1 KGHSH and CDR2 LQKENI. This CDR3 spans 15 amino acids. V shed 4 bases, J shed 0 bases, and the junction held 1 base outside the gene matches. Original handling: Reference gene primer amplification in the assay estimated nucleated cell counts. Sequencing used immunoSEQ multiplex PCR; TCRdb keeps in-frame clones, though not all of them. V, J and clone size derive from that table, while D and trimming were established from the DNA sequence. The sample has about 140,000 clones, about 80% seen once; the top ten hold 15% to 20%. V usage is TRBV18 and J usage is TRBJ2-3; TRBD2 matches 10 bases. The receptor was isolated from a man aged 45-65 years with acute or convalescent COVID-19. The sample was peripheral blood. The CDR3 protein is CASSLLAGSTDTQYF. The CDR3 DNA is TGTGCCAGCTCACTACTAGCGGGGAGCACAGATACGCAGTATTTT. The entire variable domain, with the rest obtained from reference TRBV18 and TRBJ2-3, is as follows: NAGVMQNPRHLVRRRGQEARLRCSPMKGHSHVYWYRQLPEEGLKFMVYLQKENIIDESGMPKERFSAEFPKEGPSILRIQQVVRGDSAAYFCASSLLAGSTDTQYFGPGTRLTVL.